The 2 T cell receptor beta chains given below trace back to one sample, sequenced in a study of blood T cell repertoires in COVID-19. Libraries were prepared by immunoSEQ multiplex PCR; TCRdb keeps only in-frame clonotypes and omits some of them. This table has about 180,000 clones, 80% to 85% appearing once. Material: peripheral blood. Receptors originate from a woman in her fifties or sixties with acute or convalescent COVID-19.

This clone was observed a few times. This sequence joins TRBV6-4 and TRBJ2-3; 8 bases are a match to TRBD1. V lost 0 bases to trimming and J lost 2 bases; unmatched junction nucleotides: 4. The CDR3 has 16 residues. Germline CDR1 MRHNA, CDR2 SNTAGT. The CDR3 DNA reads TGTGCCAGCAGTGACTCAGCCAGGGGGCCCACAGATACGCAGTATTTT. The encoded protein is CASSDSARGPTDTQYF.

This rearrangement joins TRBV11-2 to TRBJ2-5, with 10 bases matching TRBD1. The CDR3 covers 16 residues. Trimming cost V 4 bases and J 1 base; bases outside gene matches: 6. Germline V gene lookup returns CDR1 SGHAT and CDR2 FQNNGV. This CDR3 reads CASSWGTGAVQETQYF. CDR3 bases: TGTGCCAGCAGCTGGGGGACAGGGGCCGTCCAAGAGACCCAGTACTTC.